The 25 T cell receptor beta chains reported below all come from one sample, sequenced in a study of human T cells and chemical hapten exposure. This sample's time point: patch test 1, 2 weeks after DPC sensitization. Described treatment: therapeutic diphenylcyclopropenone sensitization with weekly scalp DPC. Each CDR3 protein is one row after TCRdb ran MiXCR on the RACE reads. This sample has 300,000 to 350,000 distinct CDR3 sequences; approximately 6.9% occur once, and the top ten carry less than 10%. This material consisted of whole blood, taken in connection with sensitization to the hapten diphenylcyclopropenone (DPC). These receptors all stem from a woman aged 18-30 years with alopecia areata. Some clones in this sample may be carry-over from other donors' samples.

This chain links TRBV6-5 with TRBJ1-3; D might be TRBD1 (5 bases). This CDR3 contains 16 residues. Per germline, CDR1 MNHEY and CDR2 SVGAGI. The V gene lost 5 bases and the J gene lost 0 bases, with 14 bases spanning the gap. The CDR3 region is CASSDYRDGSGNTIYF. Here the CDR3 DNA reads TGTGCCAGCAGTGATTACCGGGACGGCTCTGGAAACACCATATATTTT.

The V gene is TRBV27, the J gene TRBJ2-3; no definite D call. V shed 2 bases and J shed 0 bases, with 12 bases lying between them. CDR3 length: 16 residues. Germline loops: CDR1 MNHEY, CDR2 SMNVEV (reference sequence). The CDR3 here is CASSLGRLTSTDTQYF. DNA of the CDR3: TGTGCCAGCAGTTTAGGTCGACTGACTAGCACAGATACGCAGTATTTT.

This clonotype was counted at least ten times. The chain carries TRBV18 and TRBJ2-3; D is unresolved. The CDR3 covers 13 residues. Trimming took off 0 bases at V and 4 bases at J, with 5 bases between the two ends. Germline V CDR1 and CDR2: KGHSH, LQKENI. The CDR3 sequence: CASSPPPADTQYF. CDR3 nucleotide sequence: TGTGCCAGCTCACCACCACCCGCAGATACGCAGTATTTT.

This clonotype was counted ten times or more. The chain recombines TRBV27 with TRBJ1-1; no clear D. Germline CDR1 reads MNHEY; CDR2 reads SMNVEV (reference sequence). The CDR3 runs to 14 residues. V lost 0 bases to trimming and J lost 4 bases, with 9 bases between them. CDR3 sequence (DNA): TGTGCCAGCAGTTTATCCCGCGGTGGCACTGAAGCTTTCTTT. Translated, it gives CASSLSRGGTEAFF.

The chain has TRBV7-8 and TRBJ1-2; 7 nucleotides match TRBD1. CDR3 length equals 14 residues. V shed 5 bases and J 2 bases; nucleotides not matched to a gene: 5. Germline V lookup: CDR1 SGHVS, CDR2 FQNEAQ. The CDR3 nucleotides are TGTGCCAGCAGCCATATGACAGGGAACTATGGCTACACCTTC. Translating it yields CASSHMTGNYGYTF. Looking up the rest from reference TRBV7-8 and TRBJ1-2 gives the full variable domain: GAGVSQSPRYKVAKRGQDVALRCDPISGHVSLFWYQQALGQGPEFLTYFQNEAQLDKSGLPSDRFFAERPEGSVSTLKIQRTQQEDSAVYLCASSHMTGNYGYTFGSGTRLTVV.

The rearrangement joins TRBV12-3 or TRBV12-4 to TRBJ2-2, with TRBD1 matching over 9 bases. V lost 7 bases to trimming and J lost 6 bases; unmatched junction nucleotides: 9. The length of the CDR3 is 15 residues. The CDR3 region has the DNA TGTGCCAGCATTCCCGGACAGGGGTTAGCCGGGGAGCTGTTTTTT. Its translation is CASIPGQGLAGELFF.

This chain connects TRBV7-8 to TRBJ2-1; no clear D gene. This CDR3 is built from 14 residues. The germline gives CDR1 SGHVS, CDR2 FQNEAQ. Trimming removed 5 bases at V and 2 bases at J, with 10 bases between. The CDR3 protein is CASSPRATYNEQFF. The DNA of the CDR3 is TGTGCCAGCAGCCCCCGGGCCACCTACAATGAGCAGTTCTTC. Variable domain in full (rest from reference TRBV7-8 and TRBJ2-1): GAGVSQSPRYKVAKRGQDVALRCDPISGHVSLFWYQQALGQGPEFLTYFQNEAQLDKSGLPSDRFFAERPEGSVSTLKIQRTQQEDSAVYLCASSPRATYNEQFFGPGTRLTVL.

The genes are TRBV27 and TRBJ1-5; D unresolved. V was shortened by 3 bases and J by 6 bases, with 9 bases between the two germline ends. This CDR3 is 13 amino acids long. CDR1 is MNHEY and CDR2 is SMNVEV in the germline V gene (reference sequence). The CDR3 DNA is TGTGCCAGCAGTTTGGGGATGGTTCAGCCCCAGCATTTT. Amino acid sequence: CASSLGMVQPQHF.

This clonotype came up a few times. V gene TRBV20-1 combines with J gene TRBJ1-1; no clear D gene. Per germline, CDR1 DFQATT and CDR2 SNEGSKA (reference sequence). Deletions cut 3 bases from V and 4 bases from J, with 12 bases between. The CDR3 totals 13 residues. The CDR3 DNA reads TGCAGTGCTAGCGAATTACTGGCCACTGAAGCTTTCTTT. Translation: CSASELLATEAFF.

This clonotype was counted many times. The genes are TRBV7-2 and TRBJ2-1, with TRBD2 identical over 16 bases. V shed 5 bases, J shed 9 bases, and the junction held 7 bases outside the gene matches. The CDR3 extends over 16 amino acids. CDR1 and CDR2 (germline): SGHTA, FQGNSA. CDR3 in DNA: TGTGCCAGCAGCCGGCCGGGACTAGCGGGGGGGACTGAGCAGTTCTTC. As protein: CASSRPGLAGGTEQFF.

This clonotype was counted ten times or more. The chain links TRBV14 to TRBJ2-3; D is unresolved. The CDR3 is 12 amino acids. Germline values: CDR1 SGHDN, CDR2 FVKESK. Trimming removed 2 bases from V and 4 bases from J, with 4 bases in between. CDR3 bases: TGTGCCAGCAGCCAATCGGCAGATACGCAGTATTTT. It yields the protein CASSQSADTQYF. Variable domain in full (rest from reference TRBV14 and TRBJ2-3): EAGVTQFPSHSVIEKGQTVTLRCDPISGHDNLYWYRRVMGKEIKFLLHFVKESKQDESGMPNNRFLAERTGGTYSTLKVQPAELEDSGVYFCASSQSADTQYFGPGTRLTVL.

This clonotype was counted between two and nine times. The chain is built from TRBV4-3 and TRBJ1-6, with D perhaps TRBD1 (5 bases). The V gene lost 0 bases and the J gene lost 0 bases, with 9 bases spanning the gap. The germline V gene encodes CDR1 LGHNA and CDR2 YSLEER. CDR3 size: 17 residues. The CDR3 loop is CASSQDGASSYNSPLHF. The CDR3 DNA sequence: TGCGCCAGCAGCCAAGATGGGGCAAGCTCCTATAATTCACCCCTCCACTTT.

This clonotype was seen more than once but under ten times. The chain couples TRBV5-1 to TRBJ1-4; 7 nucleotides agree with TRBD1. This CDR3 contains 15 residues. J lost 8 bases, V lost 4 bases, and 11 bases had no gene match. The germline CDR1 and CDR2 sequences are SGHRS and YFSETQ. Here the CDR3 reads CASSGATGYREKLFF. CDR3 nucleotide sequence: TGCGCCAGCAGCGGGGCGACAGGGTATCGCGAAAAACTGTTTTTT.

This clonotype occurred a few times. The chain has TRBV27 and TRBJ1-4; D gene ambiguous. Between the trimmed V and J ends, which lost 5 bases and 7 bases, there was a span of 14 bases. The CDR3 spans 14 residues. Germline lookup yields CDR1 MNHEY and CDR2 SMNVEV (reference sequence). The CDR3 is CASSAPPKGEKLFF. CDR3 nucleotide sequence: TGTGCCAGCAGTGCCCCCCCCAAAGGTGAAAAACTGTTTTTT.

This clonotype was detected only a few times. The chain employs TRBV7-9 and TRBJ1-1, with D uncertain. Trimming took off 3 bases at V and 3 bases at J, with 5 bases between the two ends. Germline loops: CDR1 SEHNR, CDR2 FQNEAQ (reference sequence). This CDR3 spans 12 amino acids. CDR3 in DNA: TGTGCCAGCAGCTTGTTAGACACTGAAGCTTTCTTT. This encodes CASSLLDTEAFF.

V gene TRBV6-5 combines with J gene TRBJ1-2; D gene ambiguous. V was clipped by 4 bases and J by 8 bases, with 11 bases between them. The CDR3 runs to 12 residues. The germline gives CDR1 MNHEY, CDR2 SVGAGI. CDR3 nucleotide sequence: TGTGCCAGCAGTTCGCGTGCGGAAGGCTACACCTTC. Protein product: CASSSRAEGYTF.

This clonotype came up many times. The V and J genes are TRBV7-3 and TRBJ2-5; weak D call: TRBD2 (5 bases). V lost 1 base to trimming and J lost 1 base, with 7 bases between them. Germline V lookup: CDR1 SGHTA, CDR2 FQGTGA. The CDR3 has 14 amino acids. The CDR3 here is CASSLRGSQETQYF. The CDR3 DNA follows: TGTGCCAGCAGCTTAAGAGGGAGCCAAGAGACCCAGTACTTC.

A few counts support this clonotype. This chain joins TRBV7-2 and TRBJ2-7; 13 bases match TRBD2. The CDR3 runs 16 residues. J lost 5 bases, V lost 5 bases, and 9 bases had no gene match. Germline V CDR1 and CDR2: SGHTA, FQGNSA. Here the CDR3 reads CASSPRRLAGGDEQYF. CDR3 bases: TGTGCCAGCAGCCCTAGACGACTAGCGGGGGGTGACGAGCAGTACTTC.

This clonotype turned up a few times. The chain joins TRBV11-1 to TRBJ1-1; D is unresolved. Germline CDR1 SGHAT, CDR2 FQDESV (reference sequence). V was shortened by 6 bases and J by 6 bases, with 11 bases between the two germline ends. The CDR3 length is 12 residues. CDR3 sequence reads: CASSHSGAEAFF. DNA of the CDR3: TGTGCCAGCAGTCATTCTGGGGCTGAAGCTTTCTTT.

J is TRBJ1-2 and V is TRBV7-2, with 9 bases fitting TRBD1. Germline lookup yields CDR1 SGHTA and CDR2 FQGNSA. There are 15 residues in the CDR3. Trimming at V came to 8 bases and at J to 4 bases, leaving 11 bases not matched to a gene. This chain's CDR3 is CASPKIDRGGYGYTF. As DNA, the CDR3 is TGTGCCAGCCCGAAAATTGACAGGGGGGGCTATGGCTACACCTTC.

The table lists this clonotype with a few counts. V is TRBV12-3 or TRBV12-4 and J is TRBJ2-1; 14 nucleotides match TRBD2. Unmatched junction bases numbered 8, after V lost 10 bases and J lost 9 bases. This CDR3 has 14 amino acids. The CDR3 region has the DNA TGTGCCATCATGACTAGCGGGGGGGCGGTTGAGCAGTTCTTC. Translated, it gives CAIMTSGGAVEQFF.

This clonotype was found a few times. The rearrangement uses TRBV7-8 and TRBJ2-7; the match to TRBD2 covers 11 bases. With 5 bases clipped from V and 7 bases from J, the junction kept 10 bases outside the gene matches. The CDR3 runs 15 residues. Germline CDR1 reads SGHVS; CDR2 reads FQNEAQ. The CDR3 region is CASSPRTSGSREQYF. The CDR3 DNA reads as TGTGCCAGCAGCCCAAGGACTAGCGGGTCTAGGGAGCAGTACTTC.

A few counts support this clonotype. This chain links TRBV28 with TRBJ2-3; 9 bases are shared with TRBD2. Per germline, CDR1 MDHEN and CDR2 SYDVKM. This CDR3 contains 14 residues. The junction had 13 bases not matched to a gene; V was cut back by 7 bases and J by 11 bases. DNA of the CDR3: TGTGCCAGCAATCGCGGGGGGGCGGATGTGAAGCAGTATTTT. This gives the protein CASNRGGADVKQYF.

The chain links TRBV12-3 or TRBV12-4 to TRBJ1-3; 11 nucleotides align to TRBD1. The V and J ends lost 6 bases and 2 bases, in that order; junction bases with no gene match: 3. The CDR3 is 15 residues long. Here the CDR3 reads CASSTGQGAGNTIYF. The CDR3 DNA reads TGTGCCAGCAGCACGGGACAGGGGGCTGGAAACACCATATATTTT.

This clonotype has ten or more counts. The chain joins TRBV13 to TRBJ2-7; possibly TRBD1 for D (5 bases). Trimming pared 5 bases from V and 6 bases from J, leaving 17 bases between. In germline, CDR1 is PRHDT, CDR2 FYEKMQ (reference sequence). The CDR3 spans 14 residues. The CDR3 protein is CASSASDSPPEQYF. The CDR3 coding sequence is TGTGCCAGCAGCGCCAGCGACAGTCCCCCCGAGCAGTACTTC.